This T cell receptor beta chain was observed in a study of T cell changes during pregnancy in multiple sclerosis. The V and J ends lost 4 bases and 4 bases, in that order; junction bases with no gene match: 7. Per the germline V gene, CDR1 is SGDLS and CDR2 is YYNGEE. This CDR3 has 15 residues. Repertoires were generated with immunoSEQ multiplex PCR, while TCRdb's copy carries only in-frame clones and drops some. Among 95,000 to 110,000 clones listed, 92% were seen once. This receptor was identified in a female donor with multiple sclerosis, enrolled in a pregnancy study. The chain uses TRBV9 and TRBJ2-7, with 11 bases matching TRBD1. Sequencing was performed on peripheral blood, taken after pregnancy. CDR3 region: CASSPSGTGGYEQYF. The CDR3 region has the DNA TGTGCCAGCAGCCCCTCCGGGACAGGGGGGTACGAGCAGTACTTC. Complete variable domain (other parts from reference TRBV9 and TRBJ2-7): DSGVTQTPKHLITATGQRVTLRCSPRSGDLSVYWYQQSLDQGLQFLIQYYNGEERAKGNILERFSAQQFPDLHSELNLSSLELGDSALYFCASSPSGTGGYEQYFGPGTRLTVT.